This record concerns one T cell receptor (beta chain) sequence. Antigen unknown. This sample is part of a study of cytomegalovirus exposure and HLA in healthy donors. Germline V gives CDR1 MNHEY, CDR2 SMNVEV (reference sequence). Trimming shortened V by 6 bases and J by 2 bases, and 23 bases separated the two germline ends. This CDR3 region has 17 residues. Broader study findings: Later genetic work tied a missense DCLRE1C variant to beta-chain V and J trimming.

Amplification used 60 Vbeta primers and 13 Jbeta primers. Generated by immunoSEQ multiplex PCR, the TCRdb table keeps only in-frame clones and is missing some. Its table records some 56,000 clones. The receptor comes from a woman under 40 in good health and CMV-seropositive. The sequenced material came from PBMCs. This chain joins TRBV27 and TRBJ2-7; a possible D gene is TRBD1 (6 bases). CDR3 sequence (DNA): TGTGCCAGCAGATACAAAGCGGATTCGGCAGGGGCCTACGAGCAGTACTTC. Translating it yields CASRYKADSAGAYEQYF.